A selection of T cell receptor beta chains follows, all from one sample in a study of blood T cell repertoires in COVID-19. Sequencing used immunoSEQ multiplex PCR; TCRdb keeps in-frame clones, though not all of them. The sample records around 150,000 clones, 76% being singletons. The sequenced sample consisted of peripheral blood. These receptors all come from a woman over 75 with active or convalescent COVID-19. Each CDR3 is given with its conserved first and last residue. Fields, in order: V gene, D gene, J gene, clone size, CDR3 protein, CDR3 DNA. The D gene is left open where the match is weak. Size is stated for part of the rows, as once, few or many counts, or as a class when the clone is expanded.

V gene: TRBV3-1/TRBV3-2; D gene: .; J gene: TRBJ2-7; clone size: .; CDR3 protein: CASSNYRGLYEQYF; CDR3 DNA: TGTGCCAGCAGCAATTACCGGGGACTCTACGAGCAGTACTTC
V gene: TRBV7-7; D gene: .; J gene: TRBJ2-5; clone size: once; CDR3 protein: CASSSLVRDNQETQYF; CDR3 DNA: TGTGCTAGCAGCTCTTTGGTCCGGGACAACCAAGAGACCCAGTACTTC
V gene: TRBV6-5; D gene: TRBD1; J gene: TRBJ2-2; clone size: .; CDR3 protein: CASSYSRTGAGELFF; CDR3 DNA: TGTGCCAGCAGTTACTCGCGGACAGGGGCCGGGGAGCTGTTTTTT
V gene: TRBV11-2; D gene: TRBD2; J gene: TRBJ2-6; clone size: .; CDR3 protein: CASSRRLAGASGANVLTF; CDR3 DNA: TGTGCCAGCAGCCGCCGACTAGCGGGGGCCTCTGGGGCCAACGTCCTGACTTTC
V gene: TRBV6-5; D gene: .; J gene: TRBJ1-5; clone size: few; CDR3 protein: CASRVGQNSNQPQHF; CDR3 DNA: TGTGCCAGCAGGGTAGGACAGAATAGCAATCAGCCCCAGCATTTT
V gene: TRBV6-5; D gene: .; J gene: TRBJ2-3; clone size: .; CDR3 protein: CASRTPKRGTDTQYF; CDR3 DNA: TGTGCCAGCAGAACACCAAAACGGGGCACAGATACGCAGTATTTT
V gene: TRBV19; D gene: TRBD1; J gene: TRBJ1-1; clone size: .; CDR3 protein: CASHLGTGGTEAFF; CDR3 DNA: TGTGCCAGCCACCTCGGGACAGGGGGCACTGAAGCTTTCTTT
V gene: TRBV5-1; D gene: .; J gene: TRBJ2-5; clone size: .; CDR3 protein: CASSPGDLVQETQYF; CDR3 DNA: TGCGCCAGCAGCCCGGGGGATTTGGTTCAAGAGACCCAGTACTTC
V gene: TRBV18; D gene: .; J gene: TRBJ1-6; clone size: .; CDR3 protein: CASSPRGGKIHPLHF; CDR3 DNA: TGTGCCAGCTCACCCCGCGGAGGGAAAATTCACCCCCTCCACTTT
V gene: TRBV7-2; D gene: TRBD2; J gene: TRBJ2-3; clone size: .; CDR3 protein: CASSLGGSGGGTQYF; CDR3 DNA: TGTGCCAGCAGCTTAGGAGGTAGCGGGGGGGGTACGCAGTATTTT
V gene: TRBV15; D gene: .; J gene: TRBJ1-5; clone size: few; CDR3 protein: CATSLEQGGQPQHF; CDR3 DNA: TGTGCCACCAGCTTAGAGCAGGGTGGTCAGCCCCAGCATTTT
V gene: TRBV2; D gene: TRBD1; J gene: TRBJ1-5; clone size: .; CDR3 protein: CASSERQGGNQPQHF; CDR3 DNA: TGTGCCAGCAGTGAGAGACAGGGGGGGAATCAGCCCCAGCATTTT
V gene: TRBV29-1; D gene: TRBD1; J gene: TRBJ1-6; clone size: .; CDR3 protein: CSVKGTGDNSPLHF; CDR3 DNA: TGCAGCGTAAAAGGGACAGGAGATAATTCACCCCTCCACTTT
V gene: TRBV28; D gene: .; J gene: TRBJ1-6; clone size: .; CDR3 protein: CASSLWSSPYNSPLHF; CDR3 DNA: TGTGCCAGCAGTTTATGGAGTTCCCCTTATAATTCACCCCTCCACTTT
V gene: TRBV5-1; D gene: TRBD2; J gene: TRBJ2-1; clone size: once; CDR3 protein: CASSLGLAVYNEQFF; CDR3 DNA: TGCGCCAGCAGCTTGGGACTAGCGGTTTACAATGAGCAGTTCTTC
V gene: TRBV4-2; D gene: TRBD2; J gene: TRBJ2-3; clone size: .; CDR3 protein: CASSRGGTYTDTQYF; CDR3 DNA: TGTGCCAGCAGCCGGGGGGGGACCTACACAGATACGCAGTATTTT
V gene: TRBV6-2/TRBV6-3; D gene: TRBD1; J gene: TRBJ1-1; clone size: .; CDR3 protein: CASSWDRGPMNTEAFF; CDR3 DNA: TGTGCCAGCAGCTGGGACAGGGGACCAATGAACACTGAAGCTTTCTTT
V gene: TRBV5-1; D gene: .; J gene: TRBJ1-6; clone size: .; CDR3 protein: CASSLVGGSNIPLHF; CDR3 DNA: TGCGCCAGCAGCTTGGTTGGGGGGTCGAATATTCCCCTCCACTTT
V gene: TRBV4-3; D gene: .; J gene: TRBJ1-2; clone size: .; CDR3 protein: CASSLTRQIFNYGYTF; CDR3 DNA: TGCGCCAGCAGCCTTACCAGACAGATTTTTAACTATGGCTACACCTTC
V gene: TRBV28; D gene: .; J gene: TRBJ1-1; clone size: .; CDR3 protein: CASSFAHMNTEAFF; CDR3 DNA: TGTGCCAGCAGTTTCGCACACATGAACACTGAAGCTTTCTTT
V gene: TRBV19; D gene: .; J gene: TRBJ2-1; clone size: .; CDR3 protein: CASSPGRGGRSYNEQFF; CDR3 DNA: TGTGCCAGTAGTCCCGGTAGGGGGGGCAGGTCCTACAATGAGCAGTTCTTC
V gene: TRBV19; D gene: .; J gene: TRBJ2-7; clone size: few; CDR3 protein: CASSIRGDGEQYF; CDR3 DNA: TGTGCCAGTAGTATACGGGGAGATGGCGAGCAGTACTTC
V gene: TRBV30; D gene: TRBD1; J gene: TRBJ2-7; clone size: .; CDR3 protein: CAYDRGAYEQYF; CDR3 DNA: TGTGCCTATGACAGGGGAGCCTACGAGCAGTACTTC
V gene: TRBV7-9; D gene: TRBD1; J gene: TRBJ1-1; clone size: .; CDR3 protein: CASRPNQGDTEAFF; CDR3 DNA: TGTGCCAGCAGACCGAATCAGGGGGACACTGAAGCTTTCTTT